The next 4 T cell receptor beta chains were all read from a single sample in a study of blood T cell repertoires in COVID-19. The data were produced by immunoSEQ multiplex PCR, yet TCRdb's version contains in-frame clones alone and is incomplete. This table holds roughly 300,000 clones, around 88% found once. Sequenced material: peripheral blood. The receptors shown here come from a woman aged 45-65 years with acute or convalescent COVID-19.

Details on this clone: Other nucleotide sequences from this sample produce the same CDR3. V gene TRBV11-3 combines with J gene TRBJ2-6; 8 bases align to TRBD2. CDR1 is SGHNT, CDR2 YENEEA, per germline. J was trimmed by 4 bases and V by 4 bases; bases with no gene match: 3. CDR3 length: 15 amino acids. The chain's CDR3 is CASSSGGAGANVLTF. DNA for the CDR3: TGTGCCAGCAGCTCGGGGGGGGCCGGGGCCAACGTCCTGACTTTC.

The rearrangement uses TRBV6-2 or TRBV6-3 and TRBJ2-7; D call uncertain. Trimming pared 2 bases from V and 0 bases from J, leaving 11 bases between. The CDR3 totals 15 residues. Per germline, CDR1 MNHEY and CDR2 SVGEGT. The CDR3: CASSYLSAGSYEQYF. In DNA, the CDR3 is TGTGCCAGCAGTTACCTTTCCGCAGGCTCCTACGAGCAGTACTTC.

Turning to this clone: The sample carries other DNA sequences with the same CDR3. The chain couples TRBV7-2 to TRBJ2-5; 7 bases fit TRBD1. Germline V CDR1 and CDR2: SGHTA, FQGNSA. This CDR3 is built from 15 residues. Trimming at V came to 5 bases and at J to 1 base, leaving 7 bases not matched to a gene. The CDR3 sequence is CASSPRTGTQETQYF. The CDR3 DNA sequence: TGTGCCAGCAGCCCGAGGACAGGAACCCAAGAGACCCAGTACTTC.

This clone has only a few counts. The rearrangement links TRBV4-1 to TRBJ1-1; a possible D gene is TRBD1 (5 bases). CDR3 length equals 14 residues. The V end lost 3 bases, the J end lost 2 bases, and 10 bases lay between the germline ends. Germline CDR1 reads MGHRA; CDR2 reads YSYEKL. The CDR3 region is CASSQGLLNTEAFF. CDR3 DNA: TGCGCCAGCAGCCAGGGGCTGCTAAACACTGAAGCTTTCTTT.